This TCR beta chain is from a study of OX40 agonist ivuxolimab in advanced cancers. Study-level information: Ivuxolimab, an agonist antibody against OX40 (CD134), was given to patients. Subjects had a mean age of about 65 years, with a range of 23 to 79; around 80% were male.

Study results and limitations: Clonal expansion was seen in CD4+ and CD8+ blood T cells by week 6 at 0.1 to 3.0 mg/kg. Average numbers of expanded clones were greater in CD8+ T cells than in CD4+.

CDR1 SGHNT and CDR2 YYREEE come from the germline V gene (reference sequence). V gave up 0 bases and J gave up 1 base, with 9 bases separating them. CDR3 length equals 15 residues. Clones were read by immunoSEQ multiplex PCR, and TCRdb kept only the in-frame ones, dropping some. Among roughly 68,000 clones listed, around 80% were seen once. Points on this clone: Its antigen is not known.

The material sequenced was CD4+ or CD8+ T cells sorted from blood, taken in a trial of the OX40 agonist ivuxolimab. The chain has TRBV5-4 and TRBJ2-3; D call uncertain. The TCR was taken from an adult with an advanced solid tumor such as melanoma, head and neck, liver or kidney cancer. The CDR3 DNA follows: TGTGCCAGCAGCTTGGTTTTAGCCGGCACAGATACGCAGTATTTT. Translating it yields CASSLVLAGTDTQYF.